The clone carrying this T cell receptor beta chain was counted a few times. Extractions gave at least 5 micrograms of total RNA per sample. V lost 5 bases and J 5 bases, leaving 18 bases between the germline ends. This CDR3 is 15 amino acids long. This sample is part of a study of blood T cells in healthy people across ages. A second PCR of roughly 7 to 11 cycles used a sample-barcoded 5' primer and a J-beta primer mix. MiXCR, applied by TCRdb to the 5' RACE reads, yields one record per CDR3 protein. Among fewer than 800,000 distinct CDR3 sequences listed, roughly 25% were seen once. These same records also appear under a second study, on T cells of mothers and their children.

The rearrangement uses TRBV12-3 or TRBV12-4 and TRBJ1-2, with D perhaps matching TRBD1 (5 bases). The specimen sequenced was blood. The TCR comes from a boy aged 5-17 years in good health. Written as DNA, the CDR3 is TGTGCCAGCAGTCCCGGGGACTCACCGGGGTATGGCTACACCTTC. Translated, it gives CASSPGDSPGYGYTF.